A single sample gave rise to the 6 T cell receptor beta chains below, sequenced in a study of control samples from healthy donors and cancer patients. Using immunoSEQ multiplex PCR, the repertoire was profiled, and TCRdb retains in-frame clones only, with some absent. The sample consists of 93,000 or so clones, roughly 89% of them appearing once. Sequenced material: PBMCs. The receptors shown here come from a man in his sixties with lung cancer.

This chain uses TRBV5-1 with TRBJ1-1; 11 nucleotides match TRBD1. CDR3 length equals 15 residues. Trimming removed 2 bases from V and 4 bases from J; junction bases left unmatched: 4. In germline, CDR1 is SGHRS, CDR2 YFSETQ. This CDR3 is CASSLTGTGGTEAFF. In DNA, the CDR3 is TGCGCCAGCAGCTTAACCGGGACAGGGGGCACTGAAGCTTTCTTT.

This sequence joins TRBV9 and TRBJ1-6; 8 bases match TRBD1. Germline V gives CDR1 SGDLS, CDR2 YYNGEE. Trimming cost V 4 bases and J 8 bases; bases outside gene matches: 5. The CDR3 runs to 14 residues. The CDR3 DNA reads TGTGCCAGCAGCCCCAAGGACAGGGATTCACCCCTCCACTTT. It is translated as CASSPKDRDSPLHF.

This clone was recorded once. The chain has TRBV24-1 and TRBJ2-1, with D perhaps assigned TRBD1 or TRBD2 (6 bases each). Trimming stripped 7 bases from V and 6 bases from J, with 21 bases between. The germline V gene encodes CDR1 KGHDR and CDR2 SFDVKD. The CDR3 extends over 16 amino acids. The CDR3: CATSGREAKGGNEQFF. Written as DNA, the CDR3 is TGTGCCACCAGCGGAAGGGAAGCTAAGGGGGGCAATGAGCAGTTCTTC.

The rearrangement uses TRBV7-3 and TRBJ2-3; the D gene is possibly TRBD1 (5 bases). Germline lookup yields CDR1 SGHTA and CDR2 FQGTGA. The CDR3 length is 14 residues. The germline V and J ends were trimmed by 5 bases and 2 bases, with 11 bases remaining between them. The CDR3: CASSKTENTDTQYF. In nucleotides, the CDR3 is TGTGCCAGCAGCAAGACAGAGAACACAGATACGCAGTATTTT.

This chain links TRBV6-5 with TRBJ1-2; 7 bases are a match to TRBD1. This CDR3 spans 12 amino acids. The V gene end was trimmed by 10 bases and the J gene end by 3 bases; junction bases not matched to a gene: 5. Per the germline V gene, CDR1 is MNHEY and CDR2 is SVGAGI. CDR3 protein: CAIRDSHYGYTF. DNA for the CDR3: TGTGCCATCAGGGACAGCCACTATGGCTACACCTTC.

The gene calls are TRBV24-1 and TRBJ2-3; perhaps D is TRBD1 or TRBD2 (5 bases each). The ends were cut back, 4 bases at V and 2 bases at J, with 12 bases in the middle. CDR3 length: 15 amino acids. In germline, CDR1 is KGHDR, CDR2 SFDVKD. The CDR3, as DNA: TGTGCCACCAGTGAGTCCCGGGGCCTCACAGATACGCAGTATTTT. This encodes CATSESRGLTDTQYF.